This T cell receptor beta chain was sequenced during a study of blood T cell repertoires in COVID-19. Trimming shortened V by 2 bases and J by 4 bases, and 11 bases separated the two germline ends. The CDR3 length is 14 residues. Germline V gene data show CDR1 as KGHSH and CDR2 as LQKENI. Data came from immunoSEQ multiplex PCR; TCRdb stores just in-frame clones and leaves some out. The sample yields approximately 220,000 clones, 84% seen once. This chain joins TRBV18 and TRBJ1-1, with D tentatively TRBD1 (5 bases). This receptor was taken from a woman aged 60-70 years with acute or convalescent COVID-19. Specimen: peripheral blood. The CDR3 sequence: CASSPTGVGTEAFF. The CDR3 region has the DNA TGTGCCAGCTCACCAACGGGGGTAGGCACTGAAGCTTTCTTT.